These T cell receptor beta chains were read from a single sample in a study of blood T cell repertoires in COVID-19. TCRdb's copy holds only in-frame clones and misses some; the assay was immunoSEQ multiplex PCR. The table lists 150,000 to 200,000 clones, roughly 80% of them singletons. The source material was PBMCs or T cells enriched from blood (not recorded which). The receptors originated from a woman aged 45-59 years who had recovered from COVID-19. Both conserved end residues are part of each CDR3. The D gene is left open where the match is weak. A clone size is listed for some rows: how often the clone was seen (once, few, many), or a class if it is expanded.

abundance,d_gene,len,v_gene,j_gene,CDR3aa,CDR3nt
NA,TRBD2,16,TRBV9,TRBJ2-3,CASSVALAEGRDTQYF,TGTGCCAGCAGCGTAGCCCTAGCGGAAGGTCGAGATACGCAGTATTTT
few,NA,13,TRBV10-3,TRBJ2-7,CASGASSPYEQYF,TGTGCCAGCGGAGCCAGTTCCCCCTACGAGCAGTACTTC
NA,TRBD1,16,TRBV15,TRBJ1-4,CATSREGDSLNEKLFF,TGTGCCACCAGCAGAGAGGGGGACAGCCTTAATGAAAAACTGTTTTTT
NA,TRBD1,15,TRBV28,TRBJ2-7,CASRRGTESSYEQYF,TGTGCCAGCAGAAGAGGGACAGAGAGCTCCTACGAGCAGTACTTC
NA,NA,14,TRBV18,TRBJ1-1,CASSPQSFRTEAFF,TGTGCCAGCTCACCACAGTCCTTCCGGACTGAAGCTTTCTTT
NA,TRBD2,17,TRBV2,TRBJ2-5,CASSGPWGRGVQETQYF,TGTGCCAGCAGCGGGCCTTGGGGGCGGGGGGTTCAAGAGACCCAGTACTTC
NA,NA,16,TRBV5-1,TRBJ2-3,CASTLFGTGEGYTQYF,TGCGCCAGCACCCTCTTCGGGACGGGGGAAGGGTATACGCAGTATTTT
NA,NA,12,TRBV28,TRBJ1-3,CASMGDRNTIYF,TGTGCCAGCATGGGCGATCGAAACACCATATATTTT
NA,NA,14,TRBV19,TRBJ2-7,CASSVDRGAYEQYF,TGTGCCAGTTCAGTGGATAGGGGTGCGTACGAGCAGTACTTC
NA,NA,17,TRBV5-6,TRBJ2-2,CASSQMGAWGSAGELFF,TGTGCCAGCAGTCAGATGGGGGCCTGGGGCAGCGCCGGGGAGCTGTTTTTT
NA,NA,11,TRBV30,TRBJ1-1,CALTANTEAFF,TGTGCCTTAACAGCGAACACTGAAGCTTTCTTT
NA,NA,14,TRBV24-1,TRBJ2-7,CATSAGGVTYEQYF,TGTGCCACCAGCGCTGGCGGGGTAACCTACGAGCAGTACTTC
once,NA,13,TRBV6-5,TRBJ1-4,CATSRGSPEKLFF,TGTGCCACCTCGCGAGGTTCTCCTGAAAAACTGTTTTTT
NA,TRBD1,14,TRBV19,TRBJ1-5,CASNQDRGYQPQHF,TGTGCCAGTAACCAGGACAGGGGGTATCAGCCCCAGCATTTT
NA,NA,17,TRBV21-1,TRBJ1-6,CASSKDSGPYYNSPLHF,TGTGCCAGCAGCAAAGATTCAGGGCCATACTATAATTCACCCCTCCACTTT
NA,NA,15,TRBV7-2,TRBJ1-3,CASSPGTSSGNTIYF,TGTGCCAGCAGCCCCGGGACTAGTTCTGGAAACACCATATATTTT
NA,TRBD2,16,TRBV25-1,TRBJ2-1,CASSDLTSGGSNEQFF,TGTGCCAGCAGTGATCTGACTAGCGGGGGTAGCAATGAGCAGTTCTTC
NA,NA,14,TRBV19,TRBJ1-6,CASSKDSDFSPLHF,TGTGCCAGCAGCAAAGACAGCGACTTTTCACCCCTCCACTTT
NA,NA,14,TRBV28,TRBJ1-3,CASSFENSGNTIYF,TGTGCCAGCAGTTTTGAGAATTCTGGAAACACCATATATTTT
NA,NA,13,TRBV5-5,TRBJ1-1,CASSLRGNTEAFF,TGTGCCAGCAGCTTGAGGGGAAACACTGAAGCTTTCTTT
few,NA,14,TRBV27,TRBJ1-1,CASSLSGKESEAFF,TGTGCCAGCAGTTTATCCGGGAAGGAGTCTGAAGCTTTCTTT
NA,NA,11,TRBV11-3,TRBJ2-7,CASSGGYEQYF,TGTGCCAGCAGCGGAGGCTACGAGCAGTACTTC
once,TRBD1,15,TRBV5-8,TRBJ1-6,CASTDRISYNSPLHF,TGTGCCAGCACGGACAGGATATCCTATAATTCACCCCTCCACTTT
NA,NA,15,TRBV7-2,TRBJ1-1,CASRGAVNMNTEAFF,TGTGCCAGCCGTGGGGCGGTAAACATGAACACTGAAGCTTTCTTT
NA,TRBD1,12,TRBV6-5,TRBJ2-1,CASRRTGFEQFF,TGTGCCAGCAGGAGGACAGGGTTTGAGCAGTTCTTC
NA,TRBD1,14,TRBV5-4,TRBJ1-1,CASSLQGWDTEAFF,TGTGCCAGCAGCTTACAGGGGTGGGACACTGAAGCTTTCTTT
once,TRBD1,14,TRBV2,TRBJ1-5,CASSEYRGYQPQHF,TGTGCCAGCAGTGAATACAGGGGATATCAGCCCCAGCATTTT
NA,TRBD2,15,TRBV6-1,TRBJ2-3,CASSESLSLAGTQYF,TGTGCCAGCAGTGAATCCCTCTCACTAGCGGGGACGCAGTATTTT
NA,NA,12,TRBV11-2,TRBJ2-3,CASSFQTDTQYF,TGTGCCAGCAGCTTCCAGACAGATACGCAGTATTTT
few,NA,12,TRBV12-3/TRBV12-4,TRBJ1-3,CASTRTGNTIYF,TGTGCCAGCACCCGAACAGGGAACACCATATATTTT
NA,TRBD2,15,TRBV10-3,TRBJ2-1,CAISETSGGAREQFF,TGTGCCATCAGCGAGACTAGCGGGGGGGCTCGAGAGCAGTTCTTC
NA,NA,14,TRBV24-1,TRBJ2-1,CATSDLATPNEQFF,TGTGCCACCAGTGATTTGGCGACTCCCAATGAGCAGTTCTTC
NA,NA,11,TRBV10-3,TRBJ2-7,CAISDNYEQYF,TGTGCCATCAGTGACAACTACGAGCAGTACTTC
once,TRBD1,14,TRBV7-2,TRBJ2-7,CASTGDRGAYEQYF,TGTGCCAGCACCGGGGACAGGGGAGCGTACGAGCAGTACTTC
once,TRBD1,16,TRBV7-3,TRBJ1-3,CASSLGTATSGNTIYF,TGTGCCAGCAGCTTAGGGACAGCAACCTCTGGAAACACCATATATTTT
NA,NA,18,TRBV13,TRBJ2-3,CASSLTIGTRNSTDTQYF,TGTGCCAGCAGCCTTACCATCGGGACTCGTAATAGCACAGATACGCAGTATTTT
NA,NA,12,TRBV7-8,TRBJ1-2,CASSDPGNGYTF,TGTGCCAGCAGCGATCCAGGGAATGGCTACACCTTC
NA,TRBD1,15,TRBV5-4,TRBJ2-4,CASSLVGGGKNIQYF,TGTGCCAGCAGCTTGGTAGGGGGCGGAAAAAACATTCAGTACTTC
NA,NA,14,TRBV15,TRBJ2-7,CATSKGSGVYEQYF,TGTGCCACCAGTAAAGGGAGTGGGGTCTACGAGCAGTACTTC
once,NA,14,TRBV5-6,TRBJ2-1,CASSLGQFYNEQFF,TGTGCCAGCAGCTTGGGTCAATTTTACAATGAGCAGTTCTTC
NA,TRBD1,14,TRBV18,TRBJ1-1,CASSETGGAIQAFF,TGTGCCAGCTCAGAGACAGGGGGCGCGATACAAGCTTTCTTT
NA,TRBD1,13,TRBV7-9,TRBJ2-3,CASYRGSTDTQYF,TGTGCCAGTTACAGGGGGAGCACAGATACGCAGTATTTT
NA,NA,16,TRBV25-1,TRBJ1-3,CASSAPSAGRVNTIYF,TGTGCCAGCAGTGCCCCATCGGCGGGGAGGGTAAACACCATATATTTT
NA,NA,17,TRBV9,TRBJ1-3,CASSVELTGWGGNTIYF,TGTGCCAGCAGCGTCGAGCTTACAGGGTGGGGTGGAAACACCATATATTTT
NA,NA,13,TRBV28,TRBJ2-7,CASSLGGPYEQYF,TGTGCCAGCAGTTTAGGGGGCCCCTACGAGCAGTACTTC
NA,NA,15,TRBV19,TRBJ2-4,CASRKSPEAKNIQYF,TGTGCCAGCCGTAAGTCCCCGGAGGCCAAAAACATTCAGTACTTC
NA,TRBD1,15,TRBV4-2,TRBJ1-4,CASSQDRVALKKLFF,TGTGCCAGCAGCCAGGACAGGGTGGCCCTTAAAAAACTGTTTTTT